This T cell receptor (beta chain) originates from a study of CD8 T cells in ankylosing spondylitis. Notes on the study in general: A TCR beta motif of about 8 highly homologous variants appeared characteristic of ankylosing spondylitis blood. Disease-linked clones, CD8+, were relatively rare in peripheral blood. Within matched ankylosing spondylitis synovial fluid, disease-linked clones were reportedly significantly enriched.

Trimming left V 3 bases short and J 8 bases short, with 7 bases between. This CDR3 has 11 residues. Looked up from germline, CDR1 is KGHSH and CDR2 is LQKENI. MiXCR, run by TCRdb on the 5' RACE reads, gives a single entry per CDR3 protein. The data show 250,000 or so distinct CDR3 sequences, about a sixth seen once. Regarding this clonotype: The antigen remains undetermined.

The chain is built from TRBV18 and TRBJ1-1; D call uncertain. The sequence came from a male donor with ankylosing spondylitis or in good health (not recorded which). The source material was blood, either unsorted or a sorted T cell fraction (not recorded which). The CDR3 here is CASSPGSEAFF. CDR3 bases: TGTGCCAGCTCACCGGGTAGCGAAGCTTTCTTT.